The T cell receptor (beta chain) described here comes from a study of cytomegalovirus exposure and HLA in healthy donors (TCRdb year 2017). For the wider study: An earlier analysis of 587 of the donors reported 276 Gb of sequence data and around 120 million unique TCR beta sequences obtained from about 179 million T cells. A separate validation cohort of roughly 110 different subjects was used in addition to the roughly 670-subject first cohort. Four to six DR-DQ haplotypes were handled as single units for association and clustering, since linkage in the cohort was strong. An earlier analysis of 587 of the donors used high-throughput TCR beta sequencing to judge whether each TCR beta V gene segment behaved as functional or pseudogenic. Using immunosequencing, the study profiled T cell repertoires from roughly 650 subjects and related those repertoires to cytomegalovirus serostatus. A later genetic analysis took genome-wide SNP genotypes for about 65% of the 666 donors and used that subset as a discovery cohort. The number of typed donors differed by locus: roughly 629-640 for A, B, C, DRB1 and DQB1; 500 to 550 for DQA1; about 600 for DPA1; and around 470 for DPB1. The later analysis used no new phenotypic data to find candidate immune exposures, relying instead on TCR beta sequences and their occurrence across donors. To predict cytomegalovirus infection status, the study combined high-throughput TCR immunosequencing, statistical association of individual TCRs with disease status, and machine learning. All discovery cohort repertoires had been generated on a single sequencing platform. An early release covering 500 to 750 HLA-typed donors comprised approximately 290 gigabases of sequencing data and roughly 86 million unique TCR sequences. The aim of the study was to test whether cataloging public T cell receptors could identify signatures of past pathogen exposure. Among the roughly 390 genotyped donors, roughly 80% belonged to the genetic ancestry cluster associated with self-reported Caucasian donors. HLA typing covered class I and class II loci at four-digit resolution. Among 300 to 450 genotyped donors of the cohort, an average of approximately 240,000 unique TCR beta nucleotide sequences were sequenced per donor, about a sixth of them non-productive. Alongside the repertoire data, information on donor age, sex, ethnicity and CMV serostatus was compiled. A later analysis re-examined previously published TCR beta repertoires from about 700 donors and added high-resolution HLA genotyping to investigate patterns of TCR occurrence. What the work shows at the level of the full study, not this receptor alone: Most TCR sequences were seen in very few donors, while some public TCRs were found in many individuals. The presence/absence analyses assumed that sequencing depth was roughly uniform across donors, and that assumption may not be true. A later analysis reported that several top co-occurrence clusters appeared linked to parvovirus B19, influenza, CMV and Epstein-Barr virus. When HLA alleles, especially DR and DQ, strongly co-occurred, TCR associations were difficult to assign to individual alleles. According to a later analysis, TCR association rates differed among HLA loci, with DRB1 alleles showing the most associated TCRs and HLA-C alleles showing the fewest. In vitro tests confirmed that a few of the cytomegalovirus-associated TCR beta chains recognize cytomegalovirus antigens. A further reported finding was that TCR beta sequences accurately predicted the HLA-A and HLA-B alleles for most subjects in the first cohort. A later genetic analysis associated a missense DCLRE1C variant with V-gene and J-gene trimming of TCR beta chains, and an independent cohort replicated the association. A later genetic analysis reported fewer N-insertions in productive TCRs among donors in an Asian-associated ancestry cluster than the roughly 700-donor mean. The study gave a list of 150 to 200 TCR beta chains associated with cytomegalovirus. A later analysis found that most CMV-associated TCR beta chains appeared HLA-restricted, with HLA associations seemingly driven largely by CMV exposure. The sequencing pipeline was judged likely to have produced a cluster of highly shared sequence variants as a technical artifact. Compared with equally common non-associated chains, HLA-associated TCR beta chains in a later analysis were more clonally expanded and had lower generation probabilities. The authors suggested that the approach could potentially be generalized to other disease states and immunological phenotypes. A later analysis associated 16,951 TCR beta sequences with specific HLA alleles at a false discovery rate of 0.05. Because counts were too low, more than 15 rarely observed V segments, including chromosome 9 orphons, were left out of the earlier analysis of approximately 500 of the donors. An earlier analysis of some 560 of the donors showed that most TCR beta V segments appeared in productive rearrangements either about 87% or about 30% of the time, which broadly matched IMGT annotations. Some IMGT-functional V segments, including TRBV6-2 and TRBV6-3, could not be told apart with the 87-base-pair reads, so those segments were excluded. In both the original and validation cohorts, the classifier was reported to diagnose cytomegalovirus status with high specificity and sensitivity. Because some donors lacked HLA typing at each locus, the association tests relied only on the typed subset. CMV serostatus was the only immune exposure information available for the cohort. This cohort had only TCR beta chains sequenced, and the lack of alpha or paired-chain data limited which features could be detected. Linkage disequilibrium might explain the correlated functional status among segregating V segments, but an unknown experimental factor could not be excluded.

The cohort comprised hundreds of healthy bone marrow donors. At the time of sampling, all cohort members were nominally healthy, though unrecorded immune exposures were likely present. The donor tested CMV seronegative, placing the donor among the 350 or so seronegative members of the cohort. A peripheral blood sample was collected from each donor, and TCR beta sequencing was performed on peripheral blood mononuclear cells. Genomic DNA was extracted from the blood cell samples with the Qiagen DNeasy Blood Extraction Kit. Library preparation used the immunoSEQ multiplex PCR assay. A mixture of 60 forward primers for TCR Vbeta segments and 13 reverse primers for TCR Jbeta segments was used in the multiplex PCR. A multiplex PCR assay on genomic DNA amplified the CDR3 region of rearranged TCR beta genes. The Illumina HiSeq System was used to sequence the amplified TCR beta libraries as 87-base-pair reads. As for how the authors treated the data: Across the 500 to 700 repertoires, a later analysis counted 80 million or so unique TCR beta chains, approximately 10 million of which were shared by at least two donors. Raw reads were error-corrected and collapsed into unique sequences by a nearest-neighbor algorithm in which closely related sequences were merged to remove PCR and sequencing errors. CDR3 sequences were aligned to IMGT reference sequences to assign V, D and J gene segments. For a sequence to be retained, a match of at least six nucleotides to both a V gene segment and a J gene segment was required. Rearrangements were classified as productive when the CDR3 lacked stop codons and remained in frame with V and J, and all other rearrangements were classified as non-productive. CDR3 was defined according to IMGT convention as the region running from the second conserved V-encoded cysteine to the conserved J-encoded phenylalanine. In an earlier analysis of 500 to 650 of the donors, sequences lacking an unambiguous match to a single V gene segment were excluded. In an earlier analysis of several hundred of the donors, V segments were called functional above 56.7% productive rearrangements and were called segregating when the between-donor standard deviation exceeded 5%. To diagnose cytomegalovirus status from the catalog of TCR beta chain sequences, a statistical classification framework was built. V and J gene assignment, in a later analysis, came from comparing TCR nucleotide sequences with IMGT/GENE-DB human TR gene sequences. The TCRdist pipeline was used in a later analysis to assign CDR3 sequences and most-parsimonious VDJ recombination scenarios. A later analysis defined each TCR beta chain by its CDR3 amino acid sequence plus V-gene family, and excluded reads lacking a unique V-gene family. As a way to deal with suspected cross-contamination and a sequencing artifact, a later analysis dropped roughly 620 nucleotide sequences that were highly shared and had low generation probability. In a later analysis, a clonal expansion index was calculated for each public chain from normalized within-repertoire ranks of inferred template counts. In a later analysis, generation probabilities were computed using a VDJ recombination model fitted to out-of-frame rearrangements, and the results were checked against IGoR. In a later analysis, hypergeometric tests were used to score TCR-TCR, TCR-HLA and TCR-CMV co-occurrence, with a repertoire-size bias correction applied to TCR pairs. False discovery rates were estimated in a later analysis by permuting HLA or CMV assignments 20 times. A later analysis grouped co-occurring TCRs with DBSCAN, adding TCRdist sequence similarity when clustering within HLA-allele-positive subsets. Repertoires with fewer than 30,000 or more than 120,000 public chains, plus five repertoires with anomalous nucleotide sharing, were excluded from co-occurrence clustering. Entries here come from immuneACCESS through TCRdb and include only in-frame sequences with V and J called. Some clones fail to appear in such tables; in the studies checked, an unresolved V gene covers under half of the shortfall, and the cause of the remainder is unknown. That table supplies the V and J calls and clone size; D and trimming were determined from the DNA. A total of around 41,000 clones appear in this sample, 51% of them only once. The ten largest clones capture 5.5% to 7% of the sample.

V is pruned by 6 bases and J by 7 bases, leaving 15 bases of the junction without a gene match. Reading from cysteine to phenylalanine, the CDR3 counts 16 amino acids. CDR3 DNA is the only sequence kept; it has 48 bases, read in frame from the first base. The germline V gene specifies SNHLY as CDR1 and FYNNEI as CDR2. Of note for this clone: Its antigen is still unknown. There are no base qualities to consult, and no much larger clone falls within one base.

Recombination connected TRBV2 to TRBJ2-1, with TRBD1 matching 7 junction bases. The sample consisted of PBMCs. The source of this sequence is a man in his sixties in good health and CMV-seronegative. This receptor has the CDR3 CASSIDREQTMNEQFF. The nucleotide sequence is given as TGTGCCAGCAGCATCGACAGGGAGCAAACTATGAATGAGCAGTTCTTC.